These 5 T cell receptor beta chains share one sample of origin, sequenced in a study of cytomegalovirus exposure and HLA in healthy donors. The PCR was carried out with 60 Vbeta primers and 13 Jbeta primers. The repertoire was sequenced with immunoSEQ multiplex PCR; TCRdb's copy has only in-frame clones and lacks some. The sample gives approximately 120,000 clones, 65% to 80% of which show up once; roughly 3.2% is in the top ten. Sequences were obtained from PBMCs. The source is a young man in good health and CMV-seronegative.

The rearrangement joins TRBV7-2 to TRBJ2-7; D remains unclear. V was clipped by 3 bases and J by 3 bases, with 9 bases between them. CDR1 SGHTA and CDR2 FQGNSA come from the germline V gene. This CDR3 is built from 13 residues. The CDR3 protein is CASSFDSNYEQYF. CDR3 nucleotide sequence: TGTGCCAGCAGCTTTGACTCCAACTACGAGCAGTACTTC.

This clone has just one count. CDR3 protein: CASSFLGEGTDTQYF. For the CDR3, the DNA is TGTGCCAGCAGTTTTCTAGGGGAGGGAACAGATACGCAGTATTTT. The chain links TRBV27 to TRBJ2-3; TRBD2 aligns across 7 bases. The germline CDR1 and CDR2 sequences are MNHEY and SMNVEV (reference sequence). Germline trimming cut 3 bases from V and 3 bases from J; bases unmatched to any gene: 6. The CDR3 loop spans 15 amino acids.

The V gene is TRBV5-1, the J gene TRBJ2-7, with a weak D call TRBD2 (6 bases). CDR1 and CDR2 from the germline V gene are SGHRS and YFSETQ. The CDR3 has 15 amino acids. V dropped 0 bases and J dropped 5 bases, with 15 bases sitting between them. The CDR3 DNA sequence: TGCGCCAGCAGCTTGGCCAATCCGGGGGTCCACGAGCAGTACTTC. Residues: CASSLANPGVHEQYF.

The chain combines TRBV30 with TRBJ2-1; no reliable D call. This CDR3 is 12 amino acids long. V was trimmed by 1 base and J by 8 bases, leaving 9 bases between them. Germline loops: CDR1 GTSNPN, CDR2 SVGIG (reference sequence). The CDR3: CAWSEERHEQFF. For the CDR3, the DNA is TGTGCCTGGAGTGAGGAGCGCCATGAGCAGTTCTTC.

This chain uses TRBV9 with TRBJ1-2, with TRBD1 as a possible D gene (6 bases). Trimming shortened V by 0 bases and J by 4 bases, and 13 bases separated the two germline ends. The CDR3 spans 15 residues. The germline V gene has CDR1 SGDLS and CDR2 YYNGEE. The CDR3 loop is CASSVAGGLSYGYTF. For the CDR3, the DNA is TGTGCCAGCAGCGTAGCCGGGGGGCTTAGCTATGGCTACACCTTC.